One sample yielded the 26 T cell receptor beta chains listed below, sequenced in a study of T cell changes during pregnancy in multiple sclerosis. Clones were read by immunoSEQ multiplex PCR, and TCRdb kept only the in-frame ones, dropping some. The sample lists roughly 88,000 clones, 92% seen once, with more than 1.5% in the top ten. This material consisted of peripheral blood, taken in the first trimester of pregnancy. These receptors all stem from a female donor with multiple sclerosis, enrolled in a pregnancy study.

V and J are TRBV19 and TRBJ2-3, with D possibly being TRBD2 (6 bases). The CDR3 length is 13 residues. Germline CDR1 is LNHDA and CDR2 is SQIVND (reference sequence). The ends were cut back, 5 bases at V and 4 bases at J, with 10 bases in the middle. CDR3 bases: TGTGCCAGTAGTTTCGGAGGGGCAGATACGCAGTATTTT. Its protein is CASSFGGADTQYF. Looking up the rest from reference TRBV19 and TRBJ2-3 gives the full variable domain: DGGITQSPKYLFRKEGQNVTLSCEQNLNHDAMYWYRQDPGQGLRLIYYSQIVNDFQKGDIAEGYSVSREKKESFPLTVTSAQKNPTAFYLCASSFGGADTQYFGPGTRLTVL.

CDR3 sequence (DNA): TGTGCCAGTAGTATAGATCTGGGGCGGCTTATTGGCTACACCTTC. Protein product: CASSIDLGRLIGYTF. The chain employs TRBV19 and TRBJ1-2; perhaps TRBD1 as D (5 bases). V gave up 0 bases and J gave up 7 bases, with 15 bases separating them. CDR3 size: 15 residues. CDR1 and CDR2 from the germline V gene are LNHDA and SQIVND (reference sequence).

The rearrangement links TRBV5-1 to TRBJ1-5; maybe TRBD1 (5 bases). Germline CDR1 and CDR2: SGHRS and YFSETQ. V lost 7 bases and J lost 6, with 17 bases in between. This CDR3 has 14 residues. CDR3 nucleotide sequence: TGCGCCAGCGCCCCAGCGGAGGGGCGTCAGCCCCAGCATTTT. This sequence encodes CASAPAEGRQPQHF.

This clone has a handful of counts. The chain joins TRBV2 to TRBJ1-1, with 7 bases identical to TRBD1. V gave up 4 bases and J gave up 11 bases; unmatched junction bases: 7. This CDR3 has 12 residues. Per germline, CDR1 SNHLY and CDR2 FYNNEI. The CDR3 sequence: CASSVRQGGAFF. CDR3 sequence (DNA): TGTGCCAGCAGTGTCCGACAGGGCGGGGCTTTCTTT. Based on the CDR3 plus reference TRBV2 and TRBJ1-1, the full variable domain is EPEVTQTPSHQVTQMGQEVILRCVPISNHLYFYWYRQILGQKVEFLVSFYNNEISEKSEIFDDQFSVERPDGSNFTLKIRSTKLEDSAMYFCASSVRQGGAFFGQGTRLTVV.

J is TRBJ2-1 and V is TRBV30, with 7 bases lining up with TRBD1. The CDR3 is 18 residues long. The V segment lost 0 bases and the J segment 5 bases; nucleotides outside the gene matches: 16. Germline assignment: CDR1 GTSNPN and CDR2 SVGIG (reference sequence). This CDR3 is CAWSVVRSLTTGNNEQFF. DNA for the CDR3: TGTGCCTGGAGTGTCGTCCGGTCCCTAACGACAGGGAACAATGAGCAGTTCTTC. The full variable domain, completed using reference TRBV30 and TRBJ2-1, is SQTIHQWPATLVQPVGSPLSLECTVEGTSNPNLYWYRQAAGRGLQLLFYSVGIGQISSEVPQNLSASRPQDRQFILSSKKLLLSDSGFYLCAWSVVRSLTTGNNEQFFGPGTRLTVL.

This clone was recorded only once. This chain joins TRBV30 and TRBJ2-3, with D possibly TRBD2 on 5 matching bases. The ends were cut back, 3 bases at V and 6 bases at J, with 19 bases in the middle. CDR1 is GTSNPN, CDR2 SVGIG, per germline (reference sequence). The CDR3 length is 15 residues. Here the CDR3 DNA reads TGTGCCTGGAGCTTTACTAGAGTTCCGGGCGATACGCAGTATTTT. Translated: CAWSFTRVPGDTQYF.

This clone was recorded only once. The V gene is TRBV30, the J gene TRBJ2-1, with TRBD2 identical over 16 bases. V shed 5 bases, J shed 15 bases, and the junction held 10 bases outside the gene matches. The CDR3 covers 14 residues. Germline values: CDR1 GTSNPN, CDR2 SVGIG (reference sequence). The CDR3 here is CAWSLRGLAGGPFF. CDR3 nucleotides: TGTGCCTGGTCCCTCAGGGGACTAGCGGGAGGGCCGTTCTTC.

The rearrangement joins TRBV4-2 to TRBJ1-5; unclear D gene. CDR1 and CDR2 (germline): LGHNA, YNFKEQ. This CDR3 region has 14 residues. V dropped 0 bases and J dropped 3 bases, with 6 bases sitting between them. In DNA form, the CDR3 reads TGTGCCAGCAGCCAAGATGCGGTCAATCAGCCCCAGCATTTT. This encodes CASSQDAVNQPQHF.

This rearrangement joins TRBV5-1 to TRBJ2-1, with D possibly matching TRBD2 (5 bases). V was clipped by 3 bases and J by 2 bases, with 12 bases between them. The CDR3 sequence is 15 residues long. Germline CDR1 and CDR2: SGHRS and YFSETQ. CDR3 nucleotides: TGCGCCAGCAGCTCAACTAGTGGCCCCTACAATGAGCAGTTCTTC. Protein product: CASSSTSGPYNEQFF.

This sequence joins TRBV10-3 and TRBJ2-5; unclear D gene. Trimming shortened V by 7 bases and J by 11 bases, and 14 bases separated the two germline ends. Germline V gives CDR1 ENHRY, CDR2 SYGVKD. CDR3 length equals 11 residues. Here the CDR3 DNA reads TGTGCCATCAAAAATGTCCTCGGGCAGTACTTC. This sequence encodes CAIKNVLGQYF.

This clone has only one observation. This chain uses TRBV7-6 with TRBJ2-7; a possible D gene is TRBD2 (5 bases). The CDR3 is 14 residues long. Germline CDR1 is SGHVS and CDR2 is FNYEAQ. The V end lost 4 bases, the J end lost 3 bases, and 13 bases lay between the germline ends. CDR3 residues: CASSSWTGDYEQYF. In nucleotides, the CDR3 is TGTGCCAGCAGCTCCTGGACTGGAGACTACGAGCAGTACTTC.

The chain recombines TRBV28 with TRBJ1-1, with 8 positions matching TRBD1. The CDR3 runs 16 residues. Per germline, CDR1 MDHEN and CDR2 SYDVKM. Losses at the gene ends were 5 bases for V and 6 bases for J; bases not matched to a gene: 14. CDR3 bases: TGTGCCAGCAGTAGGACAGGGAGGTCGATAGGCGCTGAAGCTTTCTTT. Translating it yields CASSRTGRSIGAEAFF.

The rearrangement uses TRBV28 and TRBJ2-1; possibly TRBD2 for D (7 bases). The V gene lost 6 bases and the J gene lost 4 bases, with 28 bases spanning the gap. The CDR3 extends over 19 amino acids. Germline CDR1 is MDHEN and CDR2 is SYDVKM. CDR3 protein: CASSLLWGGSGGAYNEQFF. The CDR3 coding sequence is TGTGCCAGCAGCCTACTCTGGGGGGGCAGCGGTGGGGCGTACAATGAGCAGTTCTTC. The entire variable domain, with the rest obtained from reference TRBV28 and TRBJ2-1, is as follows: DVKVTQSSRYLVKRTGEKVFLECVQDMDHENMFWYRQDPGLGLRLIYFSYDVKMKEKGDIPEGYSVSREKKERFSLILESASTNQTSMYLCASSLLWGGSGGAYNEQFFGPGTRLTVL.

V is TRBV7-9 and J is TRBJ1-4; the D is unclear. Trimming cost V 5 bases and J 8 bases, with 9 bases left between them. The length of the CDR3 is 12 residues. Germline lookup yields CDR1 SEHNR and CDR2 FQNEAQ (reference sequence). As DNA, the CDR3 is TGTGCCAGCAGCCCCGGGAGAGAAAAACTGTTTTTT. Translation gives CASSPGREKLFF.

The J gene is TRBJ1-1, the V gene TRBV19, with a weak D call TRBD1 (6 bases). This CDR3 is built from 13 residues. CDR1 and CDR2 (germline): LNHDA, SQIVND (reference sequence). Between the trimmed V and J ends, which lost 0 bases and 4 bases, there was a span of 6 bases. The chain's CDR3 is CASSIDRGTEAFF. The CDR3 region has the DNA TGTGCCAGTAGTATAGACAGGGGCACTGAAGCTTTCTTT.

V is TRBV5-6 and J is TRBJ2-4; perhaps TRBD1 as D (6 bases). Germline-derived CDR1 and CDR2 are SGHDT and YYEEEE. CDR3 size: 14 residues. V was cut by 4 bases and J by 1 base, with 9 bases left in between. This chain's CDR3 is CASSPTGAKNIQYF. The CDR3, as DNA: TGTGCCAGCAGCCCTACAGGGGCCAAAAACATTCAGTACTTC.

The J gene is TRBJ2-2, the V gene TRBV2; the D gene is possibly TRBD2 (5 bases). Germline-derived CDR1 and CDR2 are SNHLY and FYNNEI. Trimming stripped 6 bases from V and 2 bases from J, with 7 bases between. The CDR3 spans 13 residues. CDR3 DNA: TGTGCCAGCAGGGGAGAAAACACCGGGGAGCTGTTTTTT. Translating gives CASRGENTGELFF.

This chain links TRBV29-1 with TRBJ2-7; TRBD2 is a possible D gene (6 bases). The CDR3 extends over 12 amino acids. The V end was cut by 1 base, the J end by 4 bases, with 8 bases between. The germline gives CDR1 SQVTM, CDR2 ANQGSEA. Here the CDR3 reads CSVEGLAYEQYF. In DNA, the CDR3 is TGCAGCGTTGAAGGTCTAGCGTACGAGCAGTACTTC.

Only a few counts were recorded for this clone. The rearrangement uses TRBV5-5 and TRBJ1-3; D remains ambiguous. CDR3 length equals 17 residues. Per germline, CDR1 SGHKS and CDR2 YYEKEE (reference sequence). The V end lost 0 bases, the J end lost 0 bases, and 13 bases lay between the germline ends. The CDR3 loop reads CASSLGFTPYSGNTIYF. CDR3 nucleotide sequence: TGTGCCAGCAGCTTGGGATTTACTCCCTACTCTGGAAACACCATATATTTT.

This chain links TRBV18 with TRBJ2-1, with D possibly being TRBD2 (6 bases). This CDR3 contains 14 residues. In germline, CDR1 is KGHSH, CDR2 LQKENI. The V and J ends lost 2 bases and 6 bases respectively, with 11 bases between them. The CDR3 region is CASSPRTSRNEQFF. The CDR3 DNA is TGTGCCAGCTCACCAAGAACTAGCCGCAATGAGCAGTTCTTC. Full variable domain (rest looked up from reference TRBV18 and TRBJ2-1): NAGVMQNPRHLVRRRGQEARLRCSPMKGHSHVYWYRQLPEEGLKFMVYLQKENIIDESGMPKERFSAEFPKEGPSILRIQQVVRGDSAAYFCASSPRTSRNEQFFGPGTRLTVL.

This chain connects TRBV10-2 to TRBJ1-5; D is perhaps TRBD1 (5 bases). The CDR3 is 13 amino acids. Germline-derived CDR1 and CDR2 are WSHSY and SAAADI. V was trimmed by 7 bases and J by 7 bases, leaving 14 bases between them. CDR3 coding DNA: TGCGCCAGCACGGTTCAGGGAGGGCAGCCCCAGCATTTT. It translates to CASTVQGGQPQHF.

This clone was counted between two and nine times. The chain joins TRBV15 to TRBJ2-2, with D unclear. The V end was cut by 1 base, the J end by 2 bases, with 8 bases between. The CDR3 runs 15 residues. Germline assignment: CDR1 LNHNV and CDR2 YYDKDF (reference sequence). In DNA, the CDR3 is TGTGCCACCAGCAGAGGAAGCCGTAACACCGGGGAGCTGTTTTTT. It encodes CATSRGSRNTGELFF.

This chain uses TRBV10-2 with TRBJ2-1; a weak D match, TRBD2 (5 bases). Per germline, CDR1 WSHSY and CDR2 SAAADI. Trimming shortened V by 3 bases and J by 0 bases, and 15 bases separated the two germline ends. This CDR3 region has 17 residues. The CDR3 DNA reads TGCGCCAGCAGTGAACATCGAGGGAGTTACTCCTACAATGAGCAGTTCTTC. Residues: CASSEHRGSYSYNEQFF.

The rearrangement links TRBV19 to TRBJ1-4; 8 nucleotides align to TRBD1. Germline V gene data show CDR1 as LNHDA and CDR2 as SQIVND (reference sequence). This CDR3 region has 15 residues. The junction had 3 bases not matched to a gene; V was cut back by 6 bases and J by 0 bases. The CDR3 protein is CASRPTGATNEKLFF. In DNA, the CDR3 is TGTGCCAGTAGACCGACAGGGGCAACTAATGAAAAACTGTTTTTT.

CDR3 sequence: CASRGGGWPSNQPQHF. The CDR3 bases are TGTGCCAGTAGGGGAGGGGGATGGCCTTCAAATCAGCCCCAGCATTTT. The V and J genes are TRBV19 and TRBJ1-5, with D maybe TRBD1 (6 bases). The germline CDR1 and CDR2 sequences are LNHDA and SQIVND (reference sequence). Trimming took off 6 bases at V and 4 bases at J, with 19 bases between the two ends. CDR3 length equals 16 residues.

Notes on this clone: Other DNA sequences of this sample code for an identical CDR3. The CDR3 nucleotides read TGTGCCAGCAGCCAAGGTCTCAATCAGCCCCAGCATTTT. Its translation: CASSQGLNQPQHF. The rearrangement joins TRBV4-2 to TRBJ1-5; D gene unclear. This CDR3 has 13 amino acids. Germline loops: CDR1 LGHNA, CDR2 YNFKEQ. V lost 1 base, J lost 3 bases, and 4 bases lay in between.